Each of the 4 T cell receptor beta chains below was sequenced from the same sample in a study of T cells in Graves' hyperthyroidism and ophthalmopathy. RNA transcripts were the template for amplifying TCR beta CDR3 regions. An initial round of RT-PCR targeting the TCR CDR3 relied on the HTBI primer set. TCRdb re-analysed the multiplex PCR reads in MiXCR, keeping a single row per CDR3 protein. The table shows about 840,000 distinct CDR3 sequences, with around 38% occurring only once. Sequencing was carried out using blood. All receptors come from a man aged 18 to 30 with Graves' hyperthyroidism.

The chain recombines TRBV5-1 with TRBJ1-1; 8 bases fit TRBD1. In germline, CDR1 is SGHRS, CDR2 YFSETQ. Losses at the gene ends were 5 bases for V and 1 base for J; bases not matched to a gene: 4. This CDR3 has 14 residues. CDR3 DNA: TGCGCCAGCAGTCACGACAGGGGGAACACTGAAGCTTTCTTT. It yields the protein CASSHDRGNTEAFF.

The chain couples TRBV12-3 or TRBV12-4 to TRBJ2-7; 8 positions agree with TRBD1. The V segment lost 6 bases and the J segment 2 bases; nucleotides outside the gene matches: 12. The CDR3 runs to 16 residues. The CDR3 loop is CASRPDGQGFPYEQYF. Written as DNA, the CDR3 is TGTGCCAGCAGACCCGATGGACAGGGTTTTCCCTACGAGCAGTACTTC.

This clonotype was counted ten times or more. The V call is TRBV7-8, the J call TRBJ2-7; D is unclear. The germline V gene has CDR1 SGHVS and CDR2 FQNEAQ. The CDR3 runs to 14 residues. Trimming took off 3 bases at V and 2 bases at J, with 11 bases between the two ends. The DNA for the CDR3 is TGTGCCAGCAGCTTTTGGGAACAAGCCTACGAGCAGTACTTC. Translating gives CASSFWEQAYEQYF.

A few counts support this clonotype. The genes are TRBV2 and TRBJ2-7; 8 bases are a match to TRBD1. The CDR3 loop spans 15 amino acids. Trimming at V came to 4 bases and at J to 3 bases, leaving 8 bases not matched to a gene. CDR1 is SNHLY, CDR2 FYNNEI, per germline. CDR3 amino acids: CASSGKRTGLYEQYF. The CDR3, as DNA: TGTGCCAGCAGTGGGAAAAGGACAGGGCTCTACGAGCAGTACTTC. The full variable domain, its missing parts supplied by reference TRBV2 and TRBJ2-7, is EPEVTQTPSHQVTQMGQEVILRCVPISNHLYFYWYRQILGQKVEFLVSFYNNEISEKSEIFDDQFSVERPDGSNFTLKIRSTKLEDSAMYFCASSGKRTGLYEQYFGPGTRLTVT.